The 2 T cell receptor beta chains listed next were all sequenced from one sample in a study of regulatory dendritic cells for organ transplantation. Assay used: immunoSEQ multiplex PCR; TCRdb lists only in-frame clones, some missing. The sample yields tens of thousands of clones, approximately 82% seen once. Input material: naive CD4+ T cells from blood. Stated subset: CD45RA+ naive T cells. Every receptor here comes from a human donor in good health.

The chain recombines TRBV4-3 with TRBJ2-5, with 12 bases identical to TRBD1. The CDR3 contains 14 residues. V lost 3 bases to trimming and J lost 4 bases; unmatched junction nucleotides: 0. Germline CDR1 is LGHNA and CDR2 is YSLEER. In DNA form, the CDR3 reads TGCGCCAGCAGCCAGGGACAGGGGGCAGAGACCCAGTACTTC. Translated, it gives CASSQGQGAETQYF.

The chain joins TRBV6-5 to TRBJ2-6; D not certain. The CDR3 is 15 residues long. In germline, CDR1 is MNHEY, CDR2 SVGAGI. Between the trimmed V and J ends, which lost 4 bases and 1 base, there was a span of 8 bases. CDR3 amino acids: CASSSIGSGANVLTF. The CDR3 DNA sequence: TGTGCCAGCAGTTCTATCGGGTCTGGGGCCAACGTCCTGACTTTC.